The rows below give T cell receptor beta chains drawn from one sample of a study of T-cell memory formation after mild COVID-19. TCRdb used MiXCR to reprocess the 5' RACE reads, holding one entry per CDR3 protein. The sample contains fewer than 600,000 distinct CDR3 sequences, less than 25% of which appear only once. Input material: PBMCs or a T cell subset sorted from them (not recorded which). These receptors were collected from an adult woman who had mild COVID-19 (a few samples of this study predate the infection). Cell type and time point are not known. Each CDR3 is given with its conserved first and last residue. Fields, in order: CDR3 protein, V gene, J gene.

CDR3: CASSPWNRRDTEAFF
V: TRBV5-6
J: TRBJ1-1

CDR3: CASSIGQGLGYGYTF
V: TRBV27
J: TRBJ1-2

CDR3: CASSPRSETQYF
V: TRBV7-6
J: TRBJ2-5

CDR3: CASSRGLAGGETQYF
V: TRBV7-9
J: TRBJ2-5

CDR3: CASSVEGTGYTEAFF
V: TRBV9
J: TRBJ1-1

CDR3: CSAPRDSLYEQYF
V: TRBV20-1
J: TRBJ2-7

CDR3: CASTGGRSSYEQYF
V: TRBV5-1
J: TRBJ2-7

CDR3: CASSQEWPSGSSGANVLTF
V: TRBV14
J: TRBJ2-6

CDR3: CASSLASGGIQYF
V: TRBV12-3/TRBV12-4
J: TRBJ2-4

CDR3: CASTTPGRGLNNEQFF
V: TRBV12-3/TRBV12-4
J: TRBJ2-1